A single sample gave rise to the 20 T cell receptor beta chains below, sequenced in a study of shared clonotypes between healthy human individuals. Clones were read by immunoSEQ multiplex PCR, and TCRdb kept only the in-frame ones, dropping some. The table lists 450,000 to 500,000 clones, over 65% of them singletons. Source material: PBMCs. These TCRs come from a woman between 35 and 50 years old in good health. Some clones in this sample may be carry-over from other donors' samples.

This clone was seen a handful of times. This rearrangement joins TRBV4-2 to TRBJ2-5; 15 nucleotides agree with TRBD2. Per the germline V gene, CDR1 is LGHNA and CDR2 is YNFKEQ. This CDR3 is built from 20 residues. V lost 0 bases, J lost 5 bases, and 13 bases stayed unmatched. CDR3 sequence (DNA): TGTGCCAGCAGCCAAGATCCCCTGAGGACTAGCGGGAGGGATGGGGAGACCCAGTACTTC. Amino acids: CASSQDPLRTSGRDGETQYF.

The chain recombines TRBV6-1 with TRBJ2-5; D assignment may be TRBD1 or TRBD2 (5 bases each). The V gene lost 6 bases and the J gene lost 5 bases, with 19 bases spanning the gap. From germline, CDR1 is MNHNS and CDR2 SASEGT. This CDR3 spans 15 amino acids. CDR3 region: CASSLSMGVGETQYF. The CDR3 DNA is TGTGCCAGCAGCCTAAGCATGGGGGTTGGGGAGACCCAGTACTTC.

This chain uses TRBV7-8 with TRBJ2-7; D is unresolved. Trimming took off 3 bases at V and 3 bases at J, with 9 bases between the two ends. CDR1 and CDR2 (germline): SGHVS, FQNEAQ. The CDR3 has 13 amino acids. CDR3 coding DNA: TGTGCCAGCAGCTTTTTAGGCCTCTACGAGCAGTACTTC. Amino acid sequence: CASSFLGLYEQYF.

This clone was seen a few times. The rearrangement joins TRBV21-1 to TRBJ1-1; TRBD1, the table's D call, lacks a check against the DNA. TRBV21-1 corresponds to a pseudogene. The length of the CDR3 is 15 residues. CDR3 sequence reads: CASSCVRGMNTEAFF. DNA for the CDR3: TGTGCCAGCAGCTGCGTCAGGGGCATGAACACTGAAGCTTTCTTT.

This clone has a single count. The CDR3 sequence: CASSEESLSKNIQYF. The DNA of the CDR3 is TGTGCCAGCAGTGAGGAGTCACTTAGCAAAAACATTCAGTACTTC. V usage is TRBV2 and J usage is TRBJ2-4; D uncertain. V was cut by 3 bases and J by 3 bases, with 12 bases left in between. Germline-derived CDR1 and CDR2 are SNHLY and FYNNEI. CDR3 length: 15 residues.

This clone is a singleton in its sample. This rearrangement joins TRBV14 to TRBJ2-3; possibly TRBD1 or TRBD2 for D (5 bases each). This CDR3 has 17 amino acids. V dropped 0 bases and J dropped 0 bases, with 13 bases sitting between them. Germline V gene data show CDR1 as SGHDN and CDR2 as FVKESK. The DNA of the CDR3 is TGTGCCAGCAGCCAAGATGAGGCCGGGGCAAGCACAGATACGCAGTATTTT. It translates to CASSQDEAGASTDTQYF.

The rearrangement uses TRBV29-1 and TRBJ2-5; D is tentatively TRBD1 or TRBD2 (5 bases each). With 2 bases removed from V and 1 base from J, the gap between germline ends came to 11 bases. This CDR3 is built from 14 residues. Germline V gene lookup returns CDR1 SQVTM and CDR2 ANQGSEA. DNA for the CDR3: TGCAGCGTTGAACCGACTGGGACCCAAGAGACCCAGTACTTC. Translated: CSVEPTGTQETQYF.

CDR3 coding DNA: TGTGCCAGCAGCGTAGATCAGGGGGAAGCTTTCTTT. Protein: CASSVDQGEAFF. The chain has TRBV9 and TRBJ1-1; perhaps TRBD1 as D (6 bases). Per the germline V gene, CDR1 is SGDLS and CDR2 is YYNGEE. This CDR3 is built from 12 residues. The ends were cut back, 0 bases at V and 8 bases at J, with 8 bases in the middle.

J is TRBJ2-5 and V is TRBV15; the match to TRBD2 covers 7 bases. The length of the CDR3 is 15 residues. Germline V gives CDR1 LNHNV, CDR2 YYDKDF (reference sequence). The J segment lost 2 bases and the V segment lost 3 bases, leaving 6 bases of the junction unmatched. CDR3 region: CATSSPRGGQETQYF. CDR3 in DNA: TGTGCCACCAGCAGTCCTAGGGGAGGGCAAGAGACCCAGTACTTC.

CDR3 coding DNA: TGTGCCAGTAGTATGATCGGGATGAACACTGAAGCTTTCTTT. The encoded protein is CASSMIGMNTEAFF. The chain joins TRBV19 to TRBJ1-1, with no clear D. Trimming left V 3 bases short and J 0 bases short, with 8 bases between. The CDR3 loop spans 14 amino acids. CDR1 and CDR2 (germline): LNHDA, SQIVND (reference sequence).

The chain carries TRBV5-6 and TRBJ2-1, with a weak D call TRBD1 (5 bases). This CDR3 comprises 13 residues. CDR1 and CDR2 from the germline V gene are SGHDT and YYEEEE. V was trimmed by 0 bases and J by 10 bases, leaving 11 bases between them. The CDR3 nucleotides read TGTGCCAGCAGCTTGGCTAGGCAGGGCGAGCAGTTCTTC. Residues: CASSLARQGEQFF.

The J gene is TRBJ2-3, the V gene TRBV5-6, with 8 bases lining up with TRBD2. Germline lookup yields CDR1 SGHDT and CDR2 YYEEEE. V lost 0 bases to trimming and J lost 3 bases; unmatched junction nucleotides: 6. The CDR3 has 16 amino acids. CDR3 sequence reads: CASSLVRRLATDTQYF. Written as DNA, the CDR3 is TGTGCCAGCAGCTTGGTCCGAAGACTAGCGACAGATACGCAGTATTTT.

This clone was recorded at least ten times. The chain couples TRBV29-1 to TRBJ2-7; 9 nucleotides match TRBD1. The V segment lost 6 bases and the J segment 5 bases; nucleotides outside the gene matches: 5. CDR1 is SQVTM, CDR2 ANQGSEA, per germline. CDR3 size: 12 residues. CDR3 loop: CSVGDRDNEQYF. Written as DNA, the CDR3 is TGCAGCGTCGGGGACAGGGATAACGAGCAGTACTTC.

Here the CDR3 reads CASSAESGTNQPQHF. The CDR3 region has the DNA TGTGCCAGCAGTGCGGAGTCTGGGACCAATCAGCCCCAGCATTTT. The chain couples TRBV2 to TRBJ1-5; D possibly corresponds to TRBD1 (5 bases). The CDR3 length is 15 residues. Germline V CDR1 and CDR2: SNHLY, FYNNEI. V lost 4 bases and J 3 bases, leaving 13 bases between the germline ends. Full variable domain (missing parts from reference TRBV2 and TRBJ1-5): EPEVTQTPSHQVTQMGQEVILRCVPISNHLYFYWYRQILGQKVEFLVSFYNNEISEKSEIFDDQFSVERPDGSNFTLKIRSTKLEDSAMYFCASSAESGTNQPQHFGDGTRLSIL.

This sequence joins TRBV11-3 and TRBJ2-5; 8 positions match TRBD2. Germline CDR1 is SGHNT and CDR2 is YENEEA. V dropped 1 base and J dropped 5; count of bases not matched to a gene: 9. This CDR3 has 16 residues. The CDR3 bases are TGTGCCAGCAGCTTAGGGACTGGGACTAGGTCTGAGACCCAGTACTTC. It is translated as CASSLGTGTRSETQYF.

The chain is built from TRBV7-2 and TRBJ1-4, with TRBD1 matching 7 bases. The CDR3 totals 15 residues. Germline V gene data show CDR1 as SGHTA and CDR2 as FQGNSA. Unmatched junction bases numbered 10, after V lost 5 bases and J lost 7 bases. The CDR3 sequence: CASSPRQGGSEKLFF. Here the CDR3 DNA reads TGTGCCAGCAGCCCACGACAGGGAGGAAGTGAAAAACTGTTTTTT. The full variable domain, its missing parts supplied by reference TRBV7-2 and TRBJ1-4, is GAGVSQSPSNKVTEKGKDVELRCDPISGHTALYWYRQSLGQGLEFLIYFQGNSAPDKSGLPSDRFSAERTGGSVSTLTIQRTQQEDSAVYLCASSPRQGGSEKLFFGSGTQLSVL.

As for this clone: This sequence is one base from a far larger clone and is likely a read error. The chain has TRBV30 and TRBJ2-3; D is uncertain. Matching the DNA end better, TRBJ1-5 makes the J call doubtful. Germline-derived CDR1 and CDR2 are GTSNPN and SVGIG (reference sequence). This CDR3 contains 11 residues. The CDR3 region is CACSLSHTQHF. DNA of the CDR3: TGTGCCTGTTCCCTAAGCCACACGCAGCATTTT.

This clone occurred once. This chain uses TRBV6-6 with TRBJ2-7; a possible D gene is TRBD1 (6 bases). This CDR3 contains 14 residues. The V gene lost 2 bases and the J gene lost 9 bases, with 17 bases spanning the gap. Germline V gives CDR1 MNHNY, CDR2 SVGAGI (reference sequence). In nucleotides, the CDR3 is TGTGCCAGCAGTTACCCTGACAGGATTACGAGGCAGTACTTC. As protein: CASSYPDRITRQYF.

The V call is TRBV9, the J call TRBJ2-6, with unresolved D. The CDR3 length is 16 residues. From germline, CDR1 is SGDLS and CDR2 YYNGEE. Trimming took 3 bases from V and 0 from J, leaving 10 bases between them. CDR3 nucleotides: TGTGCCAGCAGCGCCAGAGCTGTCTCTGGGGCCAACGTCCTGACTTTC. Amino acids: CASSARAVSGANVLTF. The variable domain in full, completed from reference TRBV9 and TRBJ2-6, reads DSGVTQTPKHLITATGQRVTLRCSPRSGDLSVYWYQQSLDQGLQFLIQYYNGEERAKGNILERFSAQQFPDLHSELNLSSLELGDSALYFCASSARAVSGANVLTFGAGSRLTVL.

A note on this clone: The sample contains more than one DNA sequence encoding this CDR3. The rearrangement uses TRBV5-1 and TRBJ2-7, with D maybe TRBD2 (5 bases). Germline V CDR1 and CDR2: SGHRS, YFSETQ. The CDR3 covers 11 residues. Trimming stripped 4 bases from V and 4 bases from J, with 6 bases between. The CDR3 protein is CASSGGYEQYF. The CDR3 bases are TGCGCCAGCAGCGGAGGTTACGAGCAGTACTTC.